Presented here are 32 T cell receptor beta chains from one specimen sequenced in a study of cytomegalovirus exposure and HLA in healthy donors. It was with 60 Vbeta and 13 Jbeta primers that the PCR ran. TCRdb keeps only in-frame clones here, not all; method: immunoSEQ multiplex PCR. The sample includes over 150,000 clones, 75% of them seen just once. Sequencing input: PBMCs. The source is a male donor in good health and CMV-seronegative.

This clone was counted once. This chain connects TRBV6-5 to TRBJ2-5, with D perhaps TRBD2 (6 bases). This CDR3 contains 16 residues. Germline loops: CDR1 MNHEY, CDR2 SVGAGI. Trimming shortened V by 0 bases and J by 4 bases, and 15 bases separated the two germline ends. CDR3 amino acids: CASSYSSWLAPETQYF. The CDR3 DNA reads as TGTGCCAGCAGTTACTCGAGTTGGCTAGCGCCAGAGACCCAGTACTTC.

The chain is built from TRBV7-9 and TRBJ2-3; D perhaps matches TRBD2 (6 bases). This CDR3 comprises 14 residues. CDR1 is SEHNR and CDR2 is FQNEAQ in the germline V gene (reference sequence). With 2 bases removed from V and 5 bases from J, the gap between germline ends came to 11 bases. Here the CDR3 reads CASSLTSRRDTQYF. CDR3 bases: TGTGCCAGCAGCTTAACTAGCCGAAGAGATACGCAGTATTTT.

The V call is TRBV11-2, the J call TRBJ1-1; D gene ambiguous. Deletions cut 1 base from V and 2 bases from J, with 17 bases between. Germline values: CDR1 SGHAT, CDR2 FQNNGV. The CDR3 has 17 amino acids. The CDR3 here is CASSLALAREGNTEAFF. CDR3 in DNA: TGTGCCAGCAGCTTAGCTCTTGCGAGGGAAGGTAACACTGAAGCTTTCTTT.

The CDR3, as DNA: TGTGCCATCAGTGAGGGACAGACGTTTCTCGCGCCCCAGCATTTT. Translating gives CAISEGQTFLAPQHF. The J gene is TRBJ1-5, the V gene TRBV10-3, with a tentative D call TRBD1 (6 bases). Trimming stripped 2 bases from V and 9 bases from J, with 17 bases between. The length of the CDR3 is 15 residues. Germline CDR1 is ENHRY and CDR2 is SYGVKD.

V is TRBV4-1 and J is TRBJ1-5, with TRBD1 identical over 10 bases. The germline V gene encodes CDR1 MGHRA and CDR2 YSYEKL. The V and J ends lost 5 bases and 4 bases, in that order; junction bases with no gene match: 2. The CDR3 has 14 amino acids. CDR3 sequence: CASSTGQGNQPQHF. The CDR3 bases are TGCGCCAGCAGCACGGGACAGGGGAATCAGCCCCAGCATTTT.

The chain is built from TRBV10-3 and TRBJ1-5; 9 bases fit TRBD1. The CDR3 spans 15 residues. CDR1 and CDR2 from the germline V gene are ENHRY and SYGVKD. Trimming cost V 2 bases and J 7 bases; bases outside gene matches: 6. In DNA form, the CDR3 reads TGTGCCATCAGTGAGACAGGGGGCAGTGGGCAGCCCCAGCATTTT. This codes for CAISETGGSGQPQHF.

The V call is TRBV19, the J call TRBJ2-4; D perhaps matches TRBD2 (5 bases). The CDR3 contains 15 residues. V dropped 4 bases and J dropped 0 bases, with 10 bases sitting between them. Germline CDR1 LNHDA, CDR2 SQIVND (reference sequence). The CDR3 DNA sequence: TGTGCCAGTAGTACTTACGGGGTAGCCAAAAACATTCAGTACTTC. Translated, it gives CASSTYGVAKNIQYF.

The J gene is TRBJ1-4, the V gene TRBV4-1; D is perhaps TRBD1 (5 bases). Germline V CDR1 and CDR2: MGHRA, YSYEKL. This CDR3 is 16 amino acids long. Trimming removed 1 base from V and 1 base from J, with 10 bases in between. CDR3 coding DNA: TGCGCCAGCAGCCAAGTGGGGCCTGGAACTAATGAAAAACTGTTTTTT. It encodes CASSQVGPGTNEKLFF.

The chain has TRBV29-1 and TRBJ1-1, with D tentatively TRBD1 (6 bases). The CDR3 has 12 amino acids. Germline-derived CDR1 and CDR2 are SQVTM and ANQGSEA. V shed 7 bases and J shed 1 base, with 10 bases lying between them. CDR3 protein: CSAGQKNTEAFF. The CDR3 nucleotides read TGCAGCGCCGGACAGAAGAACACTGAAGCTTTCTTT.

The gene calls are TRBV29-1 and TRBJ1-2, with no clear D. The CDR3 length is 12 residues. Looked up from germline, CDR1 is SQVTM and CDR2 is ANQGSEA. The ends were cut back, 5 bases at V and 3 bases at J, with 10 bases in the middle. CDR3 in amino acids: CSVQQAYYGYTF. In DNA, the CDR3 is TGCAGCGTTCAGCAGGCCTACTATGGCTACACCTTC.

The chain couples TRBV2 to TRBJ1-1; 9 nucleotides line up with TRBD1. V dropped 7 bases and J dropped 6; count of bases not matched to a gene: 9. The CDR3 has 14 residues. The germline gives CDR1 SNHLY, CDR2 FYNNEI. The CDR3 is CASTQGQGSPEAFF. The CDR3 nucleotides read TGTGCCAGCACCCAGGGACAGGGTAGCCCTGAAGCTTTCTTT.

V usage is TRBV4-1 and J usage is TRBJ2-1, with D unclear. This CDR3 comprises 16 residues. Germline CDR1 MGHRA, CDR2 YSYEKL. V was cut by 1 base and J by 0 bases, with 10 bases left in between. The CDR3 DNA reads TGCGCCAGCAGCCAAGGGAGCATCTCCTCCTACAATGAGCAGTTCTTC. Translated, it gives CASSQGSISSYNEQFF.

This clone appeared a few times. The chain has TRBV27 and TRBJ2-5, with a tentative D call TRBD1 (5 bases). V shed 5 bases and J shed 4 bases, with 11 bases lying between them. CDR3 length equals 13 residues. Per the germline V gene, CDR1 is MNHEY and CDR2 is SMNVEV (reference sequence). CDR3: CASSRQYLETQYF. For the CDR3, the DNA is TGTGCCAGCAGTCGACAGTACCTAGAGACCCAGTACTTC.

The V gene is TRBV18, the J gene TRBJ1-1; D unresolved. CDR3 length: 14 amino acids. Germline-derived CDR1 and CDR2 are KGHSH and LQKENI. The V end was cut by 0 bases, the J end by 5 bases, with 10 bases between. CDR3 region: CASSPPQINTEAFF. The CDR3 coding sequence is TGTGCCAGCTCACCACCACAGATTAATACTGAAGCTTTCTTT. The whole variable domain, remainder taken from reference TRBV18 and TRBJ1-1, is NAGVMQNPRHLVRRRGQEARLRCSPMKGHSHVYWYRQLPEEGLKFMVYLQKENIIDESGMPKERFSAEFPKEGPSILRIQQVVRGDSAAYFCASSPPQINTEAFFGQGTRLTVV.

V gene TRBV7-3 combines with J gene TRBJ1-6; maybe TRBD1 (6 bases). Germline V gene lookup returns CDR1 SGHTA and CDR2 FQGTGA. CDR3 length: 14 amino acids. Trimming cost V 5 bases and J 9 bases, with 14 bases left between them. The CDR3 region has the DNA TGTGCCAGCAGCCCCCGGGGACAAGGTTCACCCCTCCACTTT. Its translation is CASSPRGQGSPLHF.

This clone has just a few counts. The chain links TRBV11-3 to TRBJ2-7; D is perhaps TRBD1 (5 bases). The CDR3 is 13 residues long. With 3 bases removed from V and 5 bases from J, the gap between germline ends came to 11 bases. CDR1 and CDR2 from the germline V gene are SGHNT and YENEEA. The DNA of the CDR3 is TGTGCCAGCAGCTTTGGCCCGGACAACGAGCAGTACTTC. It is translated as CASSFGPDNEQYF.

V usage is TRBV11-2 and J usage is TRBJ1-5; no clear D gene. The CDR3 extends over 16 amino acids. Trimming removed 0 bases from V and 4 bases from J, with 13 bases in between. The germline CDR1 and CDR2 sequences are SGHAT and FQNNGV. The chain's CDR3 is CASSLESAYGNQPQHF. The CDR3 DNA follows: TGTGCCAGCAGCTTAGAATCAGCCTACGGGAATCAGCCCCAGCATTTT.

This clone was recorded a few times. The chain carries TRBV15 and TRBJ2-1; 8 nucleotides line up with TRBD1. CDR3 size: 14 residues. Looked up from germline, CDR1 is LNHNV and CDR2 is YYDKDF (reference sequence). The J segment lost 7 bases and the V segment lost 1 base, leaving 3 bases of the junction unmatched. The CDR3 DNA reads TGTGCCACCAGCAGAGGCAGGACAGGGAATGAGCAGTTCTTC. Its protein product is CATSRGRTGNEQFF.

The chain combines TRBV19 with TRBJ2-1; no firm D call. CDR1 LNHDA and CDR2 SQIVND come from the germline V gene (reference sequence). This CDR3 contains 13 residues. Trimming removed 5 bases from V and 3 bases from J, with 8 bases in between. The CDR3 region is CASSLLFYNEQFF. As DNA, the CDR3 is TGTGCCAGTAGTCTCTTATTCTACAATGAGCAGTTCTTC. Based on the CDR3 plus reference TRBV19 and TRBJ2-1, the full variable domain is DGGITQSPKYLFRKEGQNVTLSCEQNLNHDAMYWYRQDPGQGLRLIYYSQIVNDFQKGDIAEGYSVSREKKESFPLTVTSAQKNPTAFYLCASSLLFYNEQFFGPGTRLTVL.

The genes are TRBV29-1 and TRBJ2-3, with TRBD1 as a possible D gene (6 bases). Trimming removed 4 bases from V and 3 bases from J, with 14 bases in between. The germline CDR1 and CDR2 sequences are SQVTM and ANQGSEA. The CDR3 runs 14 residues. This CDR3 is CSVVAGGWTDTQYF. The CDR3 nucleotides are TGCAGCGTTGTGGCTGGGGGCTGGACAGATACGCAGTATTTT.

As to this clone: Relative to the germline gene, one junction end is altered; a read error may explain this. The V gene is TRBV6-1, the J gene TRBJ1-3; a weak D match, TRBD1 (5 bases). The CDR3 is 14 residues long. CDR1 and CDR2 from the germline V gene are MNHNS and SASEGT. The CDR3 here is CASTQGISGNTVYF. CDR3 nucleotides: TGTGCCAGCACCCAGGGTATTTCTGGAAACACCGTATATTTT.

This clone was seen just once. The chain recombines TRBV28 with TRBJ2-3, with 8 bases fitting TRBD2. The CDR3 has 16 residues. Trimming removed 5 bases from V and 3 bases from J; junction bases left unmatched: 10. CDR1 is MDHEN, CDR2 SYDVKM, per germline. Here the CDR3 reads CASSPSGAGVTDTQYF. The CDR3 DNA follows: TGTGCCAGCAGTCCCAGCGGAGCGGGAGTAACAGATACGCAGTATTTT.

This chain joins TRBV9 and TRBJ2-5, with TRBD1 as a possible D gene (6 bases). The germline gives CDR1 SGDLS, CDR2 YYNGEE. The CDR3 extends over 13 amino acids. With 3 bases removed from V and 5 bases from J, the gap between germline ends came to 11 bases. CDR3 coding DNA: TGTGCCAGCAGCGAACAGGGTACCGAGACCCAGTACTTC. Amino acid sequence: CASSEQGTETQYF.

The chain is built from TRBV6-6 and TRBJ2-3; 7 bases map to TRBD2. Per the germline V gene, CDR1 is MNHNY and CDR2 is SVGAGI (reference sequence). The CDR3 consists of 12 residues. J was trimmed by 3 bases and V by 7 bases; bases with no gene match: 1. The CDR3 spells CASTGGTDTQYF. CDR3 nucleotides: TGTGCCAGCACGGGAGGAACAGATACGCAGTATTTT.

The CDR3 loop is CASSSTPAGGADTQYF. The DNA for the CDR3 is TGCGCCAGCAGCTCGACACCGGCCGGAGGGGCAGATACGCAGTATTTT. This chain links TRBV5-1 with TRBJ2-3, with D maybe TRBD2 (6 bases). With 3 bases removed from V and 4 bases from J, the gap between germline ends came to 18 bases. Germline loops: CDR1 SGHRS, CDR2 YFSETQ. The CDR3 has 16 residues.

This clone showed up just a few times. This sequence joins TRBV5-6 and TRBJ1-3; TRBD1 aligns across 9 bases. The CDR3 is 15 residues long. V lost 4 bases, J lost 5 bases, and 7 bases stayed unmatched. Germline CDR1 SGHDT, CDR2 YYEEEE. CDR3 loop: CASSVRQGGRNTIYF. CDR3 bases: TGTGCCAGCAGCGTACGACAGGGGGGTCGAAACACCATATATTTT. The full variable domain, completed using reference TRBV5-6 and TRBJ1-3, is DAGVTQSPTHLIKTRGQQVTLRCSPKSGHDTVSWYQQALGQGPQFIFQYYEEEERQRGNFPDRFSGHQFPNYSSELNVNALLLGDSALYLCASSVRQGGRNTIYFGEGSWLTVV.

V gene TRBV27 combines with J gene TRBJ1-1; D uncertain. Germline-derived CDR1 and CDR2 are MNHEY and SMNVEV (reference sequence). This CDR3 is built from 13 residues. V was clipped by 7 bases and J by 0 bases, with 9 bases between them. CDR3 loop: CASTNGMNTEAFF. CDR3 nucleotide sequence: TGTGCCAGCACAAATGGCATGAACACTGAAGCTTTCTTT.

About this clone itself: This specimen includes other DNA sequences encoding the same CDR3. CDR3 loop: CASSYPTYEQYF. CDR3 nucleotide sequence: TGTGCCAGCAGTTACCCAACCTACGAGCAGTACTTC. The genes are TRBV6-5 and TRBJ2-7; the D is unclear. Germline assignment: CDR1 MNHEY and CDR2 SVGAGI. The length of the CDR3 is 12 residues. V was pared by 2 bases and J by 2 bases, with 4 bases between.

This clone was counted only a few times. The CDR3 loop reads CASRYGDIGAFF. DNA for the CDR3: TGTGCCAGCCGATATGGGGACATCGGAGCTTTCTTT. This chain uses TRBV6-6 with TRBJ1-1; a possible D gene is TRBD1 (6 bases). Per the germline V gene, CDR1 is MNHNY and CDR2 is SVGAGI (reference sequence). CDR3 length equals 12 residues. V lost 8 bases, J lost 10 bases, and 17 bases lay in between.

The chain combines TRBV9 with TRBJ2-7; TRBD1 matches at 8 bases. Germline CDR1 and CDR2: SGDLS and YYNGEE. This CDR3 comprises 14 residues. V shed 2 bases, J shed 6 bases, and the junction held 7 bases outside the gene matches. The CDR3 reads CASSVTLTGGEQYF. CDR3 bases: TGTGCCAGCAGCGTTACACTCACAGGGGGCGAGCAGTACTTC.

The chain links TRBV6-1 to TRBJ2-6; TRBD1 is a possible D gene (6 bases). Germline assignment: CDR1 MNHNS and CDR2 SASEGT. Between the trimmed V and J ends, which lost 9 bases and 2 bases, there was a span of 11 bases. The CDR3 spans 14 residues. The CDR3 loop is CASVRTAGANVLTF. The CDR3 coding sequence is TGTGCCAGTGTCCGGACAGCTGGGGCCAACGTCCTGACTTTC.

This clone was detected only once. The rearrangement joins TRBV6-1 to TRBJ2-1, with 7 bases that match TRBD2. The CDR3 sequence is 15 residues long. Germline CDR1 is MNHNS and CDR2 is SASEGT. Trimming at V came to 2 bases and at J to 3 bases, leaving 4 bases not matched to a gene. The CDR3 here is CASSELGGNYNEQFF. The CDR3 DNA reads TGTGCCAGCAGTGAACTGGGGGGGAACTACAATGAGCAGTTCTTC.